This T cell receptor beta chain comes out of a study of tumor-infiltrating lymphocytes in primary liver carcinoma. Study details: Donors underwent surgery for histopathologically diagnosed primary liver carcinoma. Stage T1-T3 N0M0 tumors measured roughly 4.2 to 11 cm at most. The yield of productive TCRbeta reads per sample was roughly 3.65 to 8 million and was similar across tissue types. Study-wide findings and caveats: Comparison of CD4+ and CD8+ repertoires was precluded by bulk unsorted samples.

The investigators made TCR beta cDNA from about 0.45 ug total RNA, using a constant-region primer. Slightly modified ARM-PCR, run as three nested multiplex PCR rounds, produced the TCR beta libraries. One entry per CDR3 protein, called by TCRdb with MiXCR from the multiplex PCR reads. This table has about 320,000 distinct CDR3 sequences, more than 55% appearing once. Remarks on this clonotype: Its antigen is undetermined.

Blood RNA came from unsorted whole blood; germline DNA was also extracted. Source material: peripheral blood. The sequence derives from a woman in her twenties or thirties with primary liver carcinoma and hepatitis B virus infection.

The CDR3 coding sequence is TGTGCCAGCAGCTTGGTATCGTCTAGCGGGAGGCCGCTGTTCTTC. Its protein is CASSLVSSSGRPLFF. The chain couples TRBV5-8 to TRBJ2-1, with 11 positions matching TRBD2. Germline V gene sequence: CDR1 SGHTS, CDR2 YDEGEE. There are 15 residues in the CDR3. J lost 15 bases, V lost 0 bases, and 11 bases had no gene match.